This T cell receptor beta chain was recorded in a study of CD8 T cells in Susac syndrome. TCR beta sequences were obtained from blood CD8+ and CD4+ T cells. Those who served as multiple sclerosis controls were treatment-naive patients with stable or active relapsing-remitting disease. Negative isolation was used for CD8+ and CD4+ T cells, and FACS enrichment was applied to TEMRA cells. Per germline, CDR1 DFQATT and CDR2 SNEGSKA (reference sequence). Trimming removed 0 bases from V and 0 bases from J; junction bases left unmatched: 12. The CDR3 is 19 amino acids. Random-hexamer reverse transcription was applied to about 0.5 to 1 ug RNA. The authors amplified TCR beta CDR3 across 54 Vbeta and 13 Jbeta using immunoSEQ multiplex PCR. Each CDR3 protein gets one entry after TCRdb re-called the immunoSEQ multiplex PCR reads with MiXCR. This repertoire shows a few hundred thousand distinct CDR3 sequences, around 85% found once; its top ten account for approximately 0.12%.

Sequencing was performed on CD8+ T cells from PBMCs. This receptor was obtained from a human donor with multiple sclerosis. The rearrangement links TRBV20-1 to TRBJ2-3, with 10 positions matching TRBD1. CDR3 protein: CSARDLVATGGRSTDTQYF. The CDR3 bases are TGCAGTGCTAGAGATCTAGTAGCGACAGGGGGCCGAAGCACAGATACGCAGTATTTT.